These 6 T cell receptor beta chains share one sample of origin, sequenced in a study of blood T cell repertoires in COVID-19. Repertoires were generated with immunoSEQ multiplex PCR, while TCRdb's copy carries only in-frame clones and drops some. Of some 130,000 clones listed, almost 80% are singletons. Sequencing was done on a sample of peripheral blood. The receptor source for this set is a man aged 55-75 years who had recovered from COVID-19.

The chain is built from TRBV6-2 or TRBV6-3 and TRBJ1-5, with TRBD1 as a possible D gene (6 bases). Per germline, CDR1 MNHEY and CDR2 SVGEGT. This CDR3 region has 12 residues. Trimming cost V 5 bases and J 9 bases, with 11 bases left between them. For the CDR3, the DNA is TGTGCCAGCAGTACAGGGTGGGGGCCCCAGCATTTT. It specifies CASSTGWGPQHF.

The V and J genes are TRBV3-1 (or the pseudogene TRBV3-2) and TRBJ2-5; TRBD2 is a possible D gene (6 bases). Germline V lookup: CDR1 LGHDT, CDR2 YNNKEL (reference sequence). Trimming pared 3 bases from V and 5 bases from J, leaving 16 bases between. This CDR3 spans 15 amino acids. The CDR3 bases are TGTGCCAGCAGCCACGCGATGGGGGGAGGCGAGACCCAGTACTTC. Its protein is CASSHAMGGGETQYF.

The chain has TRBV19 and TRBJ1-2; 8 bases are shared with TRBD1. Germline V gives CDR1 LNHDA, CDR2 SQIVND (reference sequence). This CDR3 is built from 14 residues. V was pared by 3 bases and J by 4 bases, with 4 bases of the junction left unmatched. The CDR3: CASSMQGAVYGYTF. CDR3 nucleotide sequence: TGTGCCAGTAGTATGCAGGGGGCGGTCTATGGCTACACCTTC.

J is TRBJ1-2 and V is TRBV6-2 or TRBV6-3, with D hard to call. The germline gives CDR1 MNHEY, CDR2 SVGEGT. Trimming pared 6 bases from V and 4 bases from J, leaving 9 bases between. This CDR3 has 12 amino acids. Here the CDR3 reads CASSLGGYGYTF. The CDR3, as DNA: TGTGCCAGCAGCTTAGGAGGCTATGGCTACACCTTC.

In its sample, this clone was seen once. A read error may be the cause here, since a much bigger clone is one base away. Other DNA sequences of this sample code for an identical CDR3. The chain recombines TRBV28 with TRBJ2-7; perhaps TRBD1 as D (6 bases). The CDR3 extends over 14 amino acids. V lost 2 bases and J 0 bases, leaving 8 bases between the germline ends. Germline V gene lookup returns CDR1 MDHEN and CDR2 SYDVKM. CDR3 DNA sequence: TGTGCCAGCAGTTTAGCACAGGGCTCCTACGAGCAGTACTTC. It codes for CASSLAQGSYEQYF. Complete variable domain (other parts from reference TRBV28 and TRBJ2-7): DVKVTQSSRYLVKRTGEKVFLECVQDMDHENMFWYRQDPGLGLRLIYFSYDVKMKEKGDIPEGYSVSREKKERFSLILESASTNQTSMYLCASSLAQGSYEQYFGPGTRLTVT.

The chain recombines TRBV27 with TRBJ2-7; 7 bases map to TRBD1. Germline assignment: CDR1 MNHEY and CDR2 SMNVEV (reference sequence). V lost 6 bases to trimming and J lost 2 bases; unmatched junction nucleotides: 7. CDR3 size: 14 residues. Written as DNA, the CDR3 is TGTGCCAGCAGGTCGGACAGGACCGCCTACGAGCAGTACTTC. Amino acid sequence: CASRSDRTAYEQYF.